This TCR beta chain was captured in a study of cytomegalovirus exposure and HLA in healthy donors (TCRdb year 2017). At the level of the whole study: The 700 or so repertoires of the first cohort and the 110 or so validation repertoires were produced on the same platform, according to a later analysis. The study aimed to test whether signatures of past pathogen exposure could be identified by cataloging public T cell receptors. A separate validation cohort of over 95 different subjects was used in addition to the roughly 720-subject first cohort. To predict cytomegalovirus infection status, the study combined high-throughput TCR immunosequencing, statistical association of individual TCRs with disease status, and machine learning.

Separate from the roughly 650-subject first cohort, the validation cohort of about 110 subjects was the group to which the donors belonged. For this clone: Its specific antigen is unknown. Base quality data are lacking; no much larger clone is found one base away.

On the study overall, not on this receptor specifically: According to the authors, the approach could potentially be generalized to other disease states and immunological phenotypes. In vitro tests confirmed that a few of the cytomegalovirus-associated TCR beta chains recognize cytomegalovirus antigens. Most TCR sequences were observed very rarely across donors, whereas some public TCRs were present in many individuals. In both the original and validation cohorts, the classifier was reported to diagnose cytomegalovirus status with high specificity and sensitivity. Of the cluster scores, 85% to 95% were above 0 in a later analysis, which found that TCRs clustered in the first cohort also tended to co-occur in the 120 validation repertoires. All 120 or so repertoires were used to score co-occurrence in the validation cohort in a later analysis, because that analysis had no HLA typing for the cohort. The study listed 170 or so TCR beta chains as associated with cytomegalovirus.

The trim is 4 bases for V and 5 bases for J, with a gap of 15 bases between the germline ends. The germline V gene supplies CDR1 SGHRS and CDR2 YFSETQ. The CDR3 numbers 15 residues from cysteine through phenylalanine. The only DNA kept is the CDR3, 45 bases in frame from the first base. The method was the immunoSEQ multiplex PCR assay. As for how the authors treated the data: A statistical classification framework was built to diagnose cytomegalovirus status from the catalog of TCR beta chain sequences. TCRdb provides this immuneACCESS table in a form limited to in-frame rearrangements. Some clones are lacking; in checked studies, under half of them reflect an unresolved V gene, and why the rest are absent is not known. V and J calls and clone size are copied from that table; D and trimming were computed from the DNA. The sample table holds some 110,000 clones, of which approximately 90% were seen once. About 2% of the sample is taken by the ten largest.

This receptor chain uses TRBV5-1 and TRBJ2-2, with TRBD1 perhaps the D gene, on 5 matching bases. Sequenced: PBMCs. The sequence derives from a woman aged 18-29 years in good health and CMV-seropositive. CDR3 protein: CASSPAAPGTGELFF. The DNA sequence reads TGCGCCAGCAGCCCGGCGGCTCCAGGGACCGGGGAGCTGTTTTTT.